Listed below are T cell receptor beta chains from one sample, sequenced in a study of T-cell reconstitution after alpha-beta-depleted transplantation in children. TCRdb reanalysed the PCR reads using MiXCR and keeps one entry per CDR3 protein. The table lists about 470,000 distinct CDR3 sequences, roughly 43% of them singletons, with 27% in the top ten. Material: PBMCs, obtained before TCRalphabeta/CD19-depleted stem cell transplant. The receptors were sampled from a girl aged 2 to 10 with aplastic anemia, due to receive a stem cell transplant. CDR3s include the opening cysteine and the closing phenylalanine or tryptophan. A D gene is named only where the DNA matches it firmly. Rows may omit the clone size; those that give it use once, few, many or a size class.

TRBJ2-3	16	TRBV2	NA	NA	TGTGCCAGCAGTGCATACCGGGACCCAAGCACAGATACGCAGTATTTT	CASSAYRDPSTDTQYF
TRBJ2-3	16	TRBV5-6	NA	TRBD2	TGTGCCAGCAGCTTGGCCAGCAGCGGGGGGACAGATACGCAGTATTTT	CASSLASSGGTDTQYF
TRBJ2-3	15	TRBV7-9	many	TRBD1	TGTGCCAGCAGCTTCGACAGGGGCTCCACAGATACGCAGTATTTT	CASSFDRGSTDTQYF
TRBJ2-1	16	TRBV7-3	NA	TRBD2	TGTGCCAGCAGCCCAGGACTAGCGGGGGGAGGGAATGAGCAGTTCTTC	CASSPGLAGGGNEQFF
TRBJ2-1	15	TRBV6-2/TRBV6-3	few	NA	TGTGCCAGCAGTTACAGGGGCGGGACTTACAATGAGCAGTTCTTC	CASSYRGGTYNEQFF
TRBJ1-1	13	TRBV9	few	NA	TGTGCCAGCAGTTTGGGAGACAACACTGAAGCTTTCTTT	CASSLGDNTEAFF
TRBJ2-3	16	TRBV10-3	NA	NA	TGTGCCACCTCGGTTGGGGGCGGGACGAGCACAGATACGCAGTATTTT	CATSVGGGTSTDTQYF
TRBJ2-1	13	TRBV20-1	many	TRBD2	TGCAGTGCTAGAGGAATGGTAGCGGGCGAGCAGTTCTTC	CSARGMVAGEQFF
TRBJ2-4	14	TRBV5-1	NA	NA	TGCGCCAGCAGCCCGTCCTTAGGGGCGGACATTCAGTACTTC	CASSPSLGADIQYF
TRBJ2-7	14	TRBV2	NA	TRBD1	TGTGCCAGCAGCGTAACAGGGGGTATAAACGAGCAGTACTTC	CASSVTGGINEQYF
TRBJ2-1	13	TRBV20-1	NA	TRBD1	TGCAGTGCTCCAAGGACAGGGCTGAATGAGCAGTTCTTC	CSAPRTGLNEQFF
TRBJ2-5	14	TRBV15	NA	TRBD1	TGTGCCACCAGCCGGGACAGGGGGAAAGAGACCCAGTACTTC	CATSRDRGKETQYF
TRBJ2-3	13	TRBV27	NA	NA	TGTGCCAGCAGTATTATCGGATCAGATACGCAGTATTTT	CASSIIGSDTQYF
TRBJ1-1	16	TRBV18	NA	NA	TGTGCCAGCTCACCACCCGGCGTGAGGGGGAACACTGAAGCTTTCTTT	CASSPPGVRGNTEAFF
TRBJ2-5	14	TRBV28	once	NA	TGTGCCAGCAGTGAAAACAGGGTATTAGGCACCCAGTACTTC	CASSENRVLGTQYF
TRBJ2-7	17	TRBV15	NA	NA	TGTGCCACCAGCATCCTGCCGGGACACAAAAAGGTCTACGAGCAGTACTTC	CATSILPGHKKVYEQYF
TRBJ1-1	13	TRBV6-2/TRBV6-3	NA	NA	TGTGCCAGCAGCGGGACGGGCGACACTGAAGCTTTCTTT	CASSGTGDTEAFF
TRBJ2-3	16	TRBV28	NA	TRBD2	TGTGCCAGCAGTTTAGCTGTGGCTAGCGGTGGAGATACGCAGTATTTT	CASSLAVASGGDTQYF
TRBJ1-5	15	TRBV12-3/TRBV12-4	many	TRBD1	TGTGCCAGCGCGGACGACAGGGGGCTGAATCAGCCCCAGCATTTT	CASADDRGLNQPQHF